This entry describes one T cell receptor (beta chain). Its cognate antigen is unknown. Looked up from germline, CDR1 is LNHNV and CDR2 is YYDKDF (reference sequence). V shed 5 bases and J 8 bases; nucleotides not matched to a gene: 9. The CDR3 totals 15 residues. The sample belongs to a study of CD4+ T cells in melanoma. Findings and caveats of the study: CD8+ T cell, macrophage and B cell function reportedly correlated with neoantigen-specific CD4+ T cells. Neoantigen-specific CD4+ T cells in melanoma reportedly had diverse differentiation states.

Only in-frame clones appear in the TCRdb table, and some are missing; sequencing was by immunoSEQ multiplex PCR. The sample lists about 140,000 clones; around 90% were seen once. The source is a human donor with melanoma. The V call is TRBV15, the J call TRBJ1-4; 9 bases line up with TRBD1. The CDR3 region is CATSGTGSLAEKLFF. CDR3 nucleotides: TGTGCCACCAGCGGGACAGGGAGTCTCGCCGAAAAACTGTTTTTT.